The present T cell receptor (beta chain) was sequenced within a study of blood T cell repertoires in COVID-19. Here immunoSEQ multiplex PCR was the method, and the copy in TCRdb shows in-frame clones only, minus some. The table lists under 250,000 clones, about 88% of them singletons. This CDR3 is built from 15 residues. With V trimmed by 6 bases and J by 0 bases, 6 bases remained unmatched. Germline values: CDR1 SGDLS, CDR2 YYNGEE. The sequenced sample consisted of peripheral blood. The J gene is TRBJ2-1, the V gene TRBV9; 7 bases line up with TRBD2. The TCR originated in a man aged 50 to 60 with COVID-19, enrolled during active disease. The CDR3 reads CASNYGGSSYNEQFF. The CDR3 DNA reads TGTGCCAGCAATTACGGCGGGAGCTCCTACAATGAGCAGTTCTTC.